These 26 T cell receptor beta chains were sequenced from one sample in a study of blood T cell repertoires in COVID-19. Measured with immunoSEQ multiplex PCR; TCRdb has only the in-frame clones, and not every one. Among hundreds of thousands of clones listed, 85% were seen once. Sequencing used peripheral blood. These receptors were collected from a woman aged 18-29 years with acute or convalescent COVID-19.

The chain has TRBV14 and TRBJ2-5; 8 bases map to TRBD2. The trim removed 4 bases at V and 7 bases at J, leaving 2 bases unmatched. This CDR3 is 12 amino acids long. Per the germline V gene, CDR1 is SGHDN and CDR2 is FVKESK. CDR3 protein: CASSPGGSTQYF. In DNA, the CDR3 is TGTGCCAGCAGCCCGGGAGGGTCGACCCAGTACTTC. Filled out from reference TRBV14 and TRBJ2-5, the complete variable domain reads EAGVTQFPSHSVIEKGQTVTLRCDPISGHDNLYWYRRVMGKEIKFLLHFVKESKQDESGMPNNRFLAERTGGTYSTLKVQPAELEDSGVYFCASSPGGSTQYFGPGTRLLVL.

Written as DNA, the CDR3 is TGTGCCAGCGACAGAAGCTCCTACGAGCAGTACTTC. Translated, it gives CASDRSSYEQYF. The J gene is TRBJ2-7, the V gene TRBV30; a weak D match, TRBD1 (5 bases). From germline, CDR1 is GTSNPN and CDR2 SVGIG (reference sequence). The CDR3 spans 12 residues. Trimming took 8 bases from V and 0 from J, leaving 11 bases between them.

The DNA for the CDR3 is TGTGCCAGCAGTTCGGACAGTATTTACACTGAAGCTTTCTTT. Its translation: CASSSDSIYTEAFF. The genes are TRBV6-5 and TRBJ1-1; a weak D match, TRBD1 (6 bases). Trimming shortened V by 4 bases and J by 3 bases, and 12 bases separated the two germline ends. The CDR3 loop spans 14 amino acids. The germline gives CDR1 MNHEY, CDR2 SVGAGI.

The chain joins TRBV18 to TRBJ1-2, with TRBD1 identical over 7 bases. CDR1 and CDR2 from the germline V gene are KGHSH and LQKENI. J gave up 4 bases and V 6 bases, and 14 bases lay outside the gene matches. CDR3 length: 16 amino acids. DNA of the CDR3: TGTGCCAGCTCCCCGGACAGGCAGATGAGTGGCTATGGCTACACCTTC. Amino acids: CASSPDRQMSGYGYTF.

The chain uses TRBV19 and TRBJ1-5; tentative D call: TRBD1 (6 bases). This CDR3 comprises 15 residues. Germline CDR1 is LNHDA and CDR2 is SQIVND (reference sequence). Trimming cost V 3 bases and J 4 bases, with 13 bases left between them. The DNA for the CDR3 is TGTGCCAGTAGTATTGCGGGGGCGCCGAATCAGCCCCAGCATTTT. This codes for CASSIAGAPNQPQHF.

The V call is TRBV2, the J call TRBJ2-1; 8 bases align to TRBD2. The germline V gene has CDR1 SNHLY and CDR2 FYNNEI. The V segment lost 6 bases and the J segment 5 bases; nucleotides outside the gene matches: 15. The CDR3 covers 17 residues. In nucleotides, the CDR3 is TGTGCCAGCAGGGATCGGGCCGGGGGGGGTAATAACAATGAGCAGTTCTTC. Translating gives CASRDRAGGGNNNEQFF. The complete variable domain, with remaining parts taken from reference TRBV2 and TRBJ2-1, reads EPEVTQTPSHQVTQMGQEVILRCVPISNHLYFYWYRQILGQKVEFLVSFYNNEISEKSEIFDDQFSVERPDGSNFTLKIRSTKLEDSAMYFCASRDRAGGGNNNEQFFGPGTRLTVL.

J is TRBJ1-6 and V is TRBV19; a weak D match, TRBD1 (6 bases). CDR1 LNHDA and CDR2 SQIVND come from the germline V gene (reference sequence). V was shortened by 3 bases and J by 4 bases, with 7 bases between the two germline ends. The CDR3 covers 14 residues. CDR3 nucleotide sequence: TGTGCCAGTAGTATTGGACAGTATAATTCACCCCTCCACTTT. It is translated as CASSIGQYNSPLHF.

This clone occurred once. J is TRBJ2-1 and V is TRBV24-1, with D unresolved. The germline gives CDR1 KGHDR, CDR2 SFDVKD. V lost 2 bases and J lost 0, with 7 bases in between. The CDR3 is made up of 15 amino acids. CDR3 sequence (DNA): TGTGCCACCAGTGATTCGGTCCGCTCCTACAATGAGCAGTTCTTC. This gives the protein CATSDSVRSYNEQFF.

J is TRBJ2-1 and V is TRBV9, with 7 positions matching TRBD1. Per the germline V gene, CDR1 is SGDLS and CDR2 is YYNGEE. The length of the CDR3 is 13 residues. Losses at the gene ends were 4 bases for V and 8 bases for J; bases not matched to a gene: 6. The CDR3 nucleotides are TGTGCCAGCAGCACCGACAGGGATCATGAGCAGTTCTTC. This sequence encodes CASSTDRDHEQFF.

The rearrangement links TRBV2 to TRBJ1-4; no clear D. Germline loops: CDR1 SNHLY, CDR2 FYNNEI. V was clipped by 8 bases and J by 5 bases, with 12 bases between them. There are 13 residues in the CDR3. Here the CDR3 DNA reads TGTGCCAGCCTTAGGGAGGCGAATGAAAAACTGTTTTTT. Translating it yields CASLREANEKLFF.

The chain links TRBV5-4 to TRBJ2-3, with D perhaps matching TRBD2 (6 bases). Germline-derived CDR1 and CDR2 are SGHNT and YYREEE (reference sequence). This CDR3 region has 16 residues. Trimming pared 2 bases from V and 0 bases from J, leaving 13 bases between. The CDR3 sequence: CASSLFAGTSTDTQYF. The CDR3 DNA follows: TGTGCCAGCAGCTTATTCGCGGGGACTAGCACAGATACGCAGTATTTT.

The CDR3 region has the DNA TGCGCCAGCAGCGCGGGGGCTAGCGCGGCCCGGGAGCAGTACTTC. Protein sequence: CASSAGASAAREQYF. This rearrangement joins TRBV5-1 to TRBJ2-7, with D perhaps matching TRBD2 (7 bases). The CDR3 length is 15 residues. CDR1 is SGHRS, CDR2 YFSETQ, per germline. V lost 4 bases and J 7 bases, leaving 21 bases between the germline ends.

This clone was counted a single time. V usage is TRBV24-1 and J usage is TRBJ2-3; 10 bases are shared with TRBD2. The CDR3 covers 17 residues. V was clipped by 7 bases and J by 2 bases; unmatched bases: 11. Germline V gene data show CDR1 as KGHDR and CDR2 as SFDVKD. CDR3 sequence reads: CATSGPLAGGNTDTQYF. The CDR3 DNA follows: TGTGCCACCAGCGGACCCTTAGCGGGGGGAAACACAGATACGCAGTATTTT.

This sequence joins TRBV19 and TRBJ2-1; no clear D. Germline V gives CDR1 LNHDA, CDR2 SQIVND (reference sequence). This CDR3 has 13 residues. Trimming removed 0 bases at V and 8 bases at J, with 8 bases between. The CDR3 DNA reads TGTGCCAGTAGTATAGACCGCGGAGATGAGCAGTTCTTC. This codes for CASSIDRGDEQFF.

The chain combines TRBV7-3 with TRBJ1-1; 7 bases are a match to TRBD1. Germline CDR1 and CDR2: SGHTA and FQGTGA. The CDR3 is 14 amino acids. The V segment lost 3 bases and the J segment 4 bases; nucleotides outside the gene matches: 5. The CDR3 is CASSFDRDSTEAFF. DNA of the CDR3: TGTGCCAGCAGCTTTGACAGGGATAGCACTGAAGCTTTCTTT.

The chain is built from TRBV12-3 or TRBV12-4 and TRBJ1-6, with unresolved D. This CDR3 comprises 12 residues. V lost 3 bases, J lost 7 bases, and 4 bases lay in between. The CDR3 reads CASSLRNSPLHF. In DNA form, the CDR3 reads TGTGCCAGCAGTTTGAGGAATTCACCCCTCCACTTT.

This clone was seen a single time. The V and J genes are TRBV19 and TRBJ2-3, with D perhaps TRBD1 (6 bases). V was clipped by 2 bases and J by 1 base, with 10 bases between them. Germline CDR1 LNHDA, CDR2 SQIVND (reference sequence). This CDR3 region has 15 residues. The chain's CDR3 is CASSIKGVGTDTQYF. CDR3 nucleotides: TGTGCCAGTAGTATAAAGGGGGTGGGCACAGATACGCAGTATTTT. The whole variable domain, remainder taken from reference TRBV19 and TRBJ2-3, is DGGITQSPKYLFRKEGQNVTLSCEQNLNHDAMYWYRQDPGQGLRLIYYSQIVNDFQKGDIAEGYSVSREKKESFPLTVTSAQKNPTAFYLCASSIKGVGTDTQYFGPGTRLTVL.

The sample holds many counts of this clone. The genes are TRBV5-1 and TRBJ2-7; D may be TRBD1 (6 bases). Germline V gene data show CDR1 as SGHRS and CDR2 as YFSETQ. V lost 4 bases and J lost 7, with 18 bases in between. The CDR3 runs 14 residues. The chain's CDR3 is CASSPGRQDLEQYF. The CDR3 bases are TGCGCCAGCAGCCCGGGACGACAGGACCTTGAGCAGTACTTC.

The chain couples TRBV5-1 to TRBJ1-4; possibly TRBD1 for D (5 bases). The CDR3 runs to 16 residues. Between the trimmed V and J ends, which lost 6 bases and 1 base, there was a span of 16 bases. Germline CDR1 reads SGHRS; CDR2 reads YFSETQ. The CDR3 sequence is CASTQRGGGTNEKLFF. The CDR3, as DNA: TGCGCCAGCACCCAGCGGGGGGGTGGAACTAATGAAAAACTGTTTTTT. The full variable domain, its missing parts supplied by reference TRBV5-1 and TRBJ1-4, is KAGVTQTPRYLIKTRGQQVTLSCSPISGHRSVSWYQQTPGQGLQFLFEYFSETQRNKGNFPGRFSGRQFSNSRSEMNVSTLELGDSALYLCASTQRGGGTNEKLFFGSGTQLSVL.

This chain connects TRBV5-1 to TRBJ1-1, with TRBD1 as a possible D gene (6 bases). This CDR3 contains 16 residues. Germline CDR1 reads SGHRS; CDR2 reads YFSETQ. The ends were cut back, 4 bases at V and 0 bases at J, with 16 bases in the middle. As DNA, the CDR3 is TGCGCCAGCAGCGGGACACCCCTGGAGATGAACACTGAAGCTTTCTTT. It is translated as CASSGTPLEMNTEAFF.

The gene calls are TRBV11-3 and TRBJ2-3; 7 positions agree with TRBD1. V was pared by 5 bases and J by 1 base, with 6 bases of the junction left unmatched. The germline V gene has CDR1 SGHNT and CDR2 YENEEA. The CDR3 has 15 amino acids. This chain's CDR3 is CASSPRQGGTDTQYF. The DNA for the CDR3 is TGTGCCAGCAGCCCACGACAGGGCGGCACAGATACGCAGTATTTT. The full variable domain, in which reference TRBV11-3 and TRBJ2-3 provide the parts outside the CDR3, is EAGVVQSPRYKIIEKKQPVAFWCNPISGHNTLYWYLQNLGQGPELLIRYENEEAVDDSQLPKDRFSAERLKGVDSTLKIQPAELGDSAVYLCASSPRQGGTDTQYFGPGTRLTVL.

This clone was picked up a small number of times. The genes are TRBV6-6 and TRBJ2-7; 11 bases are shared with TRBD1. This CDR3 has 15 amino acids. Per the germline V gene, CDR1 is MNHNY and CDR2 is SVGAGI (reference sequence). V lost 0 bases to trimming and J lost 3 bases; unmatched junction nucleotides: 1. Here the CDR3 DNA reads TGTGCCAGCAGTTACTCCGGGACAGGGGGCTACGAGCAGTACTTC. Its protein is CASSYSGTGGYEQYF.

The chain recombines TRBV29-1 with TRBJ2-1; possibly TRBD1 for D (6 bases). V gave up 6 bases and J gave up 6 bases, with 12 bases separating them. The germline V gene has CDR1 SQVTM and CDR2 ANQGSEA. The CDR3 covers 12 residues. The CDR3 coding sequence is TGCAGCGTGACACAAGGGGGCAATGAGCAGTTCTTC. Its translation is CSVTQGGNEQFF.

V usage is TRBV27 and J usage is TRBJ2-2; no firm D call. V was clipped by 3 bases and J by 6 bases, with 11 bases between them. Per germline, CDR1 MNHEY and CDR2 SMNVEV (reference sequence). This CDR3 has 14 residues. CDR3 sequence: CASSLTMTAGELFF. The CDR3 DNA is TGTGCCAGCAGTTTGACAATGACGGCCGGGGAGCTGTTTTTT.

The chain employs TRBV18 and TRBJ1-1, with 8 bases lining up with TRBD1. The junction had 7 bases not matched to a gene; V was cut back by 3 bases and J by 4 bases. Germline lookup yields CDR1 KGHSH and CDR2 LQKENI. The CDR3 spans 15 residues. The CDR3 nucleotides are TGTGCCAGCTCACCGACCGGACAGGGTGGCACTGAAGCTTTCTTT. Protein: CASSPTGQGGTEAFF.

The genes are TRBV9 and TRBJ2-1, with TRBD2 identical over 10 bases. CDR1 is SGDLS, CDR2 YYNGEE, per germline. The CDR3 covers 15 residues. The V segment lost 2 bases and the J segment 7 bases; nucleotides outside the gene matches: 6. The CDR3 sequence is CASSVLVAGGNEQFF. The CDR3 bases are TGTGCCAGCAGCGTCCTCGTAGCGGGAGGAAATGAGCAGTTCTTC.